Listed below are T cell receptor beta chains from one sample, sequenced in a study of control samples from healthy donors and cancer patients. Sequenced by immunoSEQ multiplex PCR; TCRdb stores in-frame clones only, minus some. This sample yields approximately 220,000 clones, of which over 90% are seen a single time; around 1.5% belongs to the top ten. Sequencing input: blood. All receptors derive from a man aged 45 to 65 in good health. Each CDR3 is given without its conserved first and last residue.

v_call | cdr3_aa
TRBV9 | ASSVDGGAYNEQF
TRBV4-1 | ASSQGADRAQPQH
TRBV6-4 | ARTGRTEAF
TRBV5-3 | ARSLAAGRDGYT
TRBV10-3 | AISESNREDQPQH
TRBV7-9 | ASSLVGNNYGYT
TRBV7-9 | ASSLALLAGELF
TRBV28 | ASGYPWGTATDTQY
TRBV4-3 | ASSQLNTGELF
TRBV5-1 | ASSLVTGVRDTEAF
TRBV10-1 | ASSEDPSRTGTQH
TRBV4-1 | ASSQDRATGYSYEQY
TRBV30 | AWTQLWGEQF
TRBV6-5 | ASSTGTTTGELF
TRBV27 | ASSLMSGTQVAG
TRBV15 | ATSRSPEATQY
TRBV7-3 | ASSLDRLNTEAF
TRBV18 | ASSPAPRGDSPLH
TRBV7-3 | ASSLSNGNSPLH
TRBV6-6 | ASSYSGTGNSQPQH
TRBV5-4 | ASRLEARGVFLEQY
TRBV24-1 | ATSEGNSREQY